Presented here are 32 T cell receptor beta chains from one specimen sequenced in a study of T cell repertoires in cytomegalovirus infection (dated by TCRdb to the late 2010s). The run used an Illumina HiSeq 1500. TCRdb handled the public reads itself, with Q25 trimming in fastp and clone calling in MiXCR, and kept productive beta chains. One record per CDR3 amino acid sequence lists the most common genes and DNA. The sample data list around 750,000 distinct CDR3 sequences, and approximately 32% of these were observed just once. 9.5% to 15% of the sample belongs to the ten largest clones. The sample's treatment or condition label, in plain terms: in vitro stimulation with specific CMV peptide epitopes to enrich CMV-specific T cells. The antigens for these receptors are not known. Material: cultured CD8+ T cells from PBMCs, obtained from culture after CMV antigen stimulation. The source is a human donor in good health (CMV status not recorded). Some clones in this sample may be carry-over from other donors' samples.

Only a few counts were recorded for this clonotype. This sequence joins TRBV10-3 and TRBJ2-7; D is perhaps TRBD1 (6 bases). CDR3 length: 13 amino acids. Germline lookup yields CDR1 ENHRY and CDR2 SYGVKD. V lost 2 bases and J lost 4, with 9 bases in between. CDR3 DNA: TGTGCCATCAGTGAGACAGGGTGGTACGAGCAGTACTTC. This encodes CAISETGWYEQYF.

V usage is TRBV27 and J usage is TRBJ1-5, with 7 bases identical to TRBD1. CDR1 and CDR2 from the germline V gene are MNHEY and SMNVEV (reference sequence). Losses at the gene ends were 6 bases for V and 6 bases for J; bases not matched to a gene: 5. This CDR3 has 13 residues. This chain's CDR3 is CASRQGKGQPQHF. CDR3 DNA sequence: TGTGCCAGCAGACAGGGGAAGGGTCAGCCCCAGCATTTT.

This clonotype has a handful of counts. This chain joins TRBV7-4 and TRBJ2-3; unclear D gene. The CDR3 runs to 13 residues. The V end was cut by 6 bases, the J end by 2 bases, with 9 bases between. The germline gives CDR1 SGHVT, CDR2 SQSDAQ. CDR3 protein: CASRPRNTDTQYF. CDR3 DNA: TGTGCCAGCAGACCTCGAAACACAGATACGCAGTATTTT. Full variable domain (outside the CDR3, taken from reference TRBV7-4 and TRBJ2-3): GAGVSQSPRYKVAKRGRDVALRCDSISGHVTLYWYRQTLGQGSEVLTYSQSDAQRDKSGRPSGRFSAERPERSVSTLKIQRTEQGDSAVYLCASRPRNTDTQYFGPGTRLTVL.

The chain combines TRBV9 with TRBJ1-2, with 8 positions matching TRBD1. This CDR3 comprises 15 residues. Germline V gives CDR1 SGDLS, CDR2 YYNGEE. The junction had 10 bases not matched to a gene; V was cut back by 4 bases and J by 5 bases. The CDR3 is CASSTRTGSGYGYTF. The CDR3 DNA follows: TGTGCCAGCAGCACCCGGACAGGGTCAGGGTATGGCTACACCTTC.

The genes are TRBV5-4 and TRBJ1-4, with TRBD1 as a possible D gene (6 bases). Trimming shortened V by 6 bases and J by 0 bases, and 15 bases separated the two germline ends. Germline V gives CDR1 SGHNT, CDR2 YYREEE (reference sequence). This CDR3 has 16 residues. For the CDR3, the DNA is TGTGCCAGCAAGTTGGGGGGGGCTTCAACTAATGAAAAACTGTTTTTT. Translated: CASKLGGASTNEKLFF.

This clonotype is a singleton in its sample. The chain combines TRBV7-9 with TRBJ2-2; 9 positions match TRBD1. Trimming removed 6 bases from V and 5 bases from J; junction bases left unmatched: 7. The germline CDR1 and CDR2 sequences are SEHNR and FQNEAQ (reference sequence). The CDR3 loop spans 15 amino acids. CDR3 coding DNA: TGTGCCAGCAGGAGTTGGGACAGGGATACCGGGGAGCTGTTTTTT. This encodes CASRSWDRDTGELFF.

This clonotype has just a few counts. The chain links TRBV7-2 to TRBJ2-2; 9 bases align to TRBD1. CDR3 length: 17 amino acids. Germline CDR1 SGHTA, CDR2 FQGNSA. With V trimmed by 1 base and J by 9 bases, 12 bases remained unmatched. The CDR3 bases are TGTGCCAGCAGCTTAGAAGCACAGGGGGCGCTGAATCGGGAGCTGTTTTTT. Its protein product is CASSLEAQGALNRELFF.

This clonotype was recorded many times. V gene TRBV7-8 combines with J gene TRBJ1-5; D not resolved. Germline-derived CDR1 and CDR2 are SGHVS and FQNEAQ. The V end lost 3 bases, the J end lost 6 bases, and 9 bases lay between the germline ends. This CDR3 comprises 13 residues. The CDR3 loop is CASSLTPIQPQHF. The CDR3 bases are TGTGCCAGCAGCTTGACACCTATTCAGCCCCAGCATTTT. Combining the CDR3 with reference TRBV7-8 and TRBJ1-5 gives the whole variable domain GAGVSQSPRYKVAKRGQDVALRCDPISGHVSLFWYQQALGQGPEFLTYFQNEAQLDKSGLPSDRFFAERPEGSVSTLKIQRTQQEDSAVYLCASSLTPIQPQHFGDGTRLSIL.

This chain uses TRBV6-5 with TRBJ1-1, with D possibly matching TRBD1 (5 bases). The CDR3 spans 16 residues. V gave up 2 bases and J gave up 1 base, with 14 bases separating them. Germline CDR1 MNHEY, CDR2 SVGAGI. Here the CDR3 DNA reads TGTGCCAGCAGTTACGCGACTGGGCAGGGGAACACTGAAGCTTTCTTT. Its translation: CASSYATGQGNTEAFF.

The table lists this clonotype with a few counts. The rearrangement links TRBV19 to TRBJ1-5; possibly TRBD1 for D (5 bases). V lost 4 bases and J 1 base, leaving 11 bases between the germline ends. The CDR3 consists of 15 residues. CDR1 and CDR2 (germline): LNHDA, SQIVND (reference sequence). CDR3 in amino acids: CASSTWDGSNQPQHF. CDR3 bases: TGTGCCAGTAGTACCTGGGACGGGAGCAATCAGCCCCAGCATTTT.

The chain couples TRBV9 to TRBJ1-1; D is unclear. From germline, CDR1 is SGDLS and CDR2 YYNGEE. There are 15 residues in the CDR3. The V end was cut by 0 bases, the J end by 0 bases, with 9 bases between. The CDR3 protein is CASSVVVRMNTEAFF. CDR3 DNA sequence: TGTGCCAGCAGCGTAGTGGTACGAATGAACACTGAAGCTTTCTTT.

Concerning this clonotype itself: One end of the junction is discordant with germline, which a read error may explain. The J gene is TRBJ1-2, the V gene TRBV6-2 or TRBV6-3; no clear D gene. Germline V lookup: CDR1 MNHEY, CDR2 SVGEGT. The CDR3 runs 13 residues. DNA of the CDR3: TGTGCCAACAGTCTCGGACCAATTTATGGCTACACCTTC. Encoded protein: CANSLGPIYGYTF.

Concerning this clonotype itself: A much larger clone sits a single nucleotide away, making a read error possible. This chain uses TRBV7-8 with TRBJ1-1, with D unclear. The ends were cut back, 2 bases at V and 5 bases at J, with 6 bases in the middle. The CDR3 sequence is 12 residues long. CDR1 and CDR2 (germline): SGHVS, FQNEAQ. This CDR3 is CASSLQTTEAFF. CDR3 DNA sequence: TGTGCCAGCAGCTTACAAACGACTGAAGCTTTCTTT. The full variable domain, in which reference TRBV7-8 and TRBJ1-1 provide the parts outside the CDR3, is GAGVSQSPRYKVAKRGQDVALRCDPISGHVSLFWYQQALGQGPEFLTYFQNEAQLDKSGLPSDRFFAERPEGSVSTLKIQRTQQEDSAVYLCASSLQTTEAFFGQGTRLTVV.

The chain links TRBV5-1 to TRBJ2-7, with 10 bases identical to TRBD1. V lost 3 bases to trimming and J lost 2 bases; unmatched junction nucleotides: 5. CDR3 length equals 15 residues. CDR1 is SGHRS, CDR2 YFSETQ, per germline. The CDR3 spells CASSSGQGGTYEQYF. The CDR3, as DNA: TGCGCCAGCAGCTCAGGACAGGGGGGCACCTACGAGCAGTACTTC.

The chain carries TRBV7-9 and TRBJ2-1; 12 bases match TRBD1. This CDR3 has 15 amino acids. Germline trimming cut 5 bases from V and 9 bases from J; bases unmatched to any gene: 8. CDR1 is SEHNR and CDR2 is FQNEAQ in the germline V gene (reference sequence). CDR3 bases: TGTGCCAGCAGCATATGGGACAGGGGGCGGCGTGAGCAGTTCTTC. Its translation: CASSIWDRGRREQFF. The full variable domain, completed using reference TRBV7-9 and TRBJ2-1, is DTGVSQNPRHKITKRGQNVTFRCDPISEHNRLYWYRQTLGQGPEFLTYFQNEAQLEKSRLLSDRFSAERPKGSFSTLEIQRTEQGDSAMYLCASSIWDRGRREQFFGPGTRLTVL.

This rearrangement joins TRBV12-3 or TRBV12-4 to TRBJ2-1; tentative D call: TRBD1 (5 bases). Trimming took off 5 bases at V and 8 bases at J, with 10 bases between the two ends. The CDR3 sequence is 12 residues long. Here the CDR3 reads CASSPQGHEQFF. Here the CDR3 DNA reads TGTGCCAGCAGTCCTCAGGGCCATGAGCAGTTCTTC.

This chain joins TRBV6-1 and TRBJ1-1; TRBD1 aligns across 8 bases. The V and J ends lost 5 bases and 4 bases, in that order; junction bases with no gene match: 18. Germline assignment: CDR1 MNHNS and CDR2 SASEGT. The CDR3 extends over 18 amino acids. The CDR3 here is CASSSPSRGHIRSTEAFF. The CDR3 bases are TGTGCCAGCAGTTCCCCGAGCAGGGGGCATATAAGAAGCACTGAAGCTTTCTTT.

Of note for this clonotype: At one boundary the junction diverges from the germline segment, which might be a read error. J is TRBJ2-3 and V is TRBV12-3 or TRBV12-4, with 7 bases identical to TRBD2. The CDR3 has 16 amino acids. The CDR3 spells CTSSSWGGEATDTQYF. CDR3 DNA: TGTACCAGCAGTTCTTGGGGAGGGGAGGCCACAGATACGCAGTATTTT.

The rearrangement uses TRBV11-2 and TRBJ2-1; D is perhaps TRBD1 (7 bases). The CDR3 runs 16 residues. V lost 1 base and J 4 bases, leaving 14 bases between the germline ends. The germline gives CDR1 SGHAT, CDR2 FQNNGV. CDR3 residues: CASSLAGGNNYNEQFF. In DNA form, the CDR3 reads TGTGCCAGCAGCTTAGCAGGGGGGAATAATTACAATGAGCAGTTCTTC.

The CDR3 sequence is CASSLGSGWSGANVLTF. CDR3 DNA sequence: TGTGCCAGCAGTTTAGGGTCAGGCTGGAGTGGGGCCAACGTCCTGACTTTC. V usage is TRBV27 and J usage is TRBJ2-6, with D hard to call. The CDR3 totals 17 residues. CDR1 and CDR2 (germline): MNHEY, SMNVEV (reference sequence). V lost 2 bases and J lost 3, with 14 bases in between.

This clonotype was seen a single time. CDR3 nucleotide sequence: TGTGCCAGCAGCCCCGGAGTAGCGGGGGGCCTCTACTTC. Translated: CASSPGVAGGLYF. J is TRBJ2-7 and V is TRBV7-8; the match to TRBD2 covers 10 bases. Germline CDR1 is SGHVS and CDR2 is FQNEAQ. The CDR3 consists of 13 residues. Unmatched junction bases numbered 11, after V lost 5 bases and J lost 13 bases.

This clonotype was seen only a few times. The genes are TRBV19 and TRBJ2-1; D not certain. Germline CDR1 LNHDA, CDR2 SQIVND (reference sequence). The CDR3 has 14 residues. The V and J ends lost 7 bases and 2 bases respectively, with 12 bases between them. The CDR3 coding sequence is TGTGCCAGTATTGGTGTGGATACCTACAATGAGCAGTTCTTC. Translating it yields CASIGVDTYNEQFF.

The CDR3 nucleotides read TGTGCCACCAGTGATTCAAAACGTCATGGAAACACCATATATTTT. Protein product: CATSDSKRHGNTIYF. The genes are TRBV24-1 and TRBJ1-3; D not certain. This CDR3 is 15 amino acids long. V was cut by 2 bases and J by 3 bases, with 10 bases left in between. The V gene's germline CDR1 is KGHDR and CDR2 SFDVKD.

The genes are TRBV6-5 and TRBJ1-1; TRBD1 matches 7 bases. The CDR3 sequence is 16 residues long. The germline V gene encodes CDR1 MNHEY and CDR2 SVGAGI. J gave up 3 bases and V 7 bases, and 14 bases lay outside the gene matches. The CDR3 DNA is TGTGCCAGCACCGACCTTCCGGGACAGACCTACACTGAAGCTTTCTTT. This encodes CASTDLPGQTYTEAFF.

There are a few counts of this clonotype. The rearrangement links TRBV19 to TRBJ2-3; 8 bases align to TRBD1. The CDR3 is 15 amino acids. Germline CDR1 reads LNHDA; CDR2 reads SQIVND (reference sequence). Losses at the gene ends were 1 base for V and 2 bases for J; bases not matched to a gene: 2. CDR3 sequence (DNA): TGTGCCAGTAGTATAGGGGGACAGGACACAGATACGCAGTATTTT. The encoded protein is CASSIGGQDTDTQYF.

The CDR3 loop reads CASSVAATYEQYF. The CDR3 DNA sequence: TGCGCCAGCAGCGTGGCGGCTACCTACGAGCAGTACTTC. V gene TRBV4-1 combines with J gene TRBJ2-7, with D uncertain. Trimming pared 5 bases from V and 2 bases from J, leaving 10 bases between. The germline V gene has CDR1 MGHRA and CDR2 YSYEKL. CDR3 size: 13 residues.

This sequence joins TRBV6-2 or TRBV6-3 and TRBJ2-7, with no clear D. The CDR3 length is 12 residues. V lost 3 bases and J 4 bases, leaving 7 bases between the germline ends. The V gene's germline CDR1 is MNHEY and CDR2 SVGEGT. The CDR3 region is CASSYGIYEQYF. The DNA for the CDR3 is TGTGCCAGCAGTTATGGCATATACGAGCAGTACTTC.

The chain combines TRBV20-1 with TRBJ2-7, with D perhaps TRBD1 or TRBD2 (5 bases each). CDR3 length: 19 residues. Deletions cut 1 base from V and 3 bases from J, with 28 bases between. The V gene's germline CDR1 is DFQATT and CDR2 SNEGSKA (reference sequence). This chain's CDR3 is CSARGYYQPSSHDSYEQYF. The CDR3, as DNA: TGCAGTGCTAGAGGTTACTACCAACCTAGCTCCCACGACAGCTACGAGCAGTACTTC.

The gene calls are TRBV7-6 and TRBJ2-2, with D tentatively TRBD2 (5 bases). Trimming cost V 5 bases and J 7 bases, with 11 bases left between them. Germline CDR1 and CDR2: SGHVS and FNYEAQ. This CDR3 is built from 13 residues. CDR3 region: CASSRGIGGELFF. CDR3 DNA: TGTGCCAGCAGCCGGGGAATCGGCGGGGAGCTGTTTTTT.

This chain connects TRBV5-5 to TRBJ2-5; the D is unclear. CDR1 and CDR2 from the germline V gene are SGHKS and YYEKEE (reference sequence). V was trimmed by 2 bases and J by 3 bases, leaving 11 bases between them. This CDR3 has 14 residues. The CDR3 sequence is CASSFGRRKETQYF. The CDR3 DNA reads as TGTGCCAGCAGCTTCGGCCGACGGAAAGAGACCCAGTACTTC. Using reference TRBV5-5 and TRBJ2-5 for the parts outside the CDR3, the full variable domain is DAGVTQSPTHLIKTRGQQVTLRCSPISGHKSVSWYQQVLGQGPQFIFQYYEKEERGRGNFPDRFSARQFPNYSSELNVNALLLGDSALYLCASSFGRRKETQYFGPGTRLLVL.

This clonotype has a count of ten or more. V is TRBV7-6 and J is TRBJ1-5; TRBD1 is a possible D gene (5 bases). V was clipped by 1 base and J by 8 bases, with 12 bases between them. CDR3 size: 14 residues. Germline V gene sequence: CDR1 SGHVS, CDR2 FNYEAQ. The CDR3 here is CASSLERGWEPQHF. DNA for the CDR3: TGTGCCAGCAGCTTAGAGAGGGGATGGGAGCCCCAGCATTTT.

This clonotype was detected only a few times. This chain links TRBV19 with TRBJ2-3; 8 positions match TRBD1. V lost 3 bases and J lost 6; bases outside the gene matches: 8. The CDR3 is 15 residues long. Germline V gene sequence: CDR1 LNHDA, CDR2 SQIVND (reference sequence). This chain's CDR3 is CASSIPAGGEDTQYF. CDR3 in DNA: TGTGCCAGTAGTATTCCGGCAGGGGGCGAGGATACGCAGTATTTT.